One sample yielded the 14 T cell receptor beta chains listed below, sequenced in a study of cytomegalovirus exposure and HLA in healthy donors. Using immunoSEQ multiplex PCR, the repertoire was profiled, and TCRdb retains in-frame clones only, with some absent. Of 250,000 to 350,000 clones listed, 86% are singletons. Sequencing was carried out using PBMCs. These TCRs come from a woman under 30 in good health and CMV-seronegative.

The J gene is TRBJ1-2, the V gene TRBV7-6; D is perhaps TRBD1 (6 bases). Germline CDR1 SGHVS, CDR2 FNYEAQ. The CDR3 has 15 residues. The V end lost 2 bases, the J end lost 5 bases, and 15 bases lay between the germline ends. CDR3 DNA sequence: TGTGCCAGCAGCTTATCGGACAGTACACTATATGGCTACACCTTC. Its protein product is CASSLSDSTLYGYTF.

This clone was picked up a small number of times. V usage is TRBV7-2 and J usage is TRBJ1-2; D possibly corresponds to TRBD1 (6 bases). Germline V gives CDR1 SGHTA, CDR2 FQGNSA. V was clipped by 5 bases and J by 6 bases, with 13 bases between them. CDR3 size: 13 residues. Written as DNA, the CDR3 is TGTGCCAGCAGCACACAGGGAGAGCATGGCTACACCTTC. Its translation is CASSTQGEHGYTF.

The V and J genes are TRBV6-5 and TRBJ2-7, with D possibly being TRBD2 (5 bases). Trimming pared 2 bases from V and 2 bases from J, leaving 7 bases between. Germline V CDR1 and CDR2: MNHEY, SVGAGI. This CDR3 spans 13 amino acids. The CDR3 coding sequence is TGTGCCAGCAGTTACAACGGGGCCTACGAGCAGTACTTC. Residues: CASSYNGAYEQYF.

The chain combines TRBV4-1 with TRBJ1-1, with unresolved D. The V end lost 4 bases, the J end lost 1 base, and 16 bases lay between the germline ends. CDR3 length equals 16 residues. Germline V lookup: CDR1 MGHRA, CDR2 YSYEKL. In DNA form, the CDR3 reads TGCGCCAGCAGCCCCACTCCGACACAAACGAACACTGAAGCTTTCTTT. It translates to CASSPTPTQTNTEAFF.

This rearrangement joins TRBV29-1 to TRBJ2-7; 9 bases are shared with TRBD2. Germline loops: CDR1 SQVTM, CDR2 ANQGSEA. The CDR3 is 15 amino acids. The ends lost 4 bases at V and 2 bases at J; junction bases unmatched: 9. The CDR3 region is CSVVGLAGNPYEQYF. The CDR3 nucleotides read TGCAGCGTTGTGGGGCTAGCGGGAAATCCCTACGAGCAGTACTTC.

The rearrangement joins TRBV28 to TRBJ1-5; 11 nucleotides align to TRBD1. The CDR3 totals 15 residues. The ends lost 6 bases at V and 4 bases at J; junction bases unmatched: 5. Per the germline V gene, CDR1 is MDHEN and CDR2 is SYDVKM. The CDR3: CASRGGQGGNQPQHF. The DNA of the CDR3 is TGTGCCAGCAGAGGGGGACAGGGGGGAAATCAGCCCCAGCATTTT.

This sequence joins TRBV5-1 and TRBJ2-7; D is perhaps TRBD1 (6 bases). CDR1 and CDR2 (germline): SGHRS, YFSETQ. This CDR3 spans 13 amino acids. Trimming took 4 bases from V and 2 from J, leaving 10 bases between them. As DNA, the CDR3 is TGCGCCAGCAGCCATCCAGGGGCCTACGAGCAGTACTTC. Translating gives CASSHPGAYEQYF.

This chain joins TRBV15 and TRBJ2-7; D is possibly TRBD2 (6 bases). V was pared by 1 base and J by 5 bases, with 12 bases between. CDR3 length equals 14 residues. The germline V gene encodes CDR1 LNHNV and CDR2 YYDKDF (reference sequence). The CDR3: CATSRVGGADEQYF. The CDR3 DNA reads as TGTGCCACCAGCAGAGTCGGAGGGGCCGACGAGCAGTACTTC. Supplemented by reference TRBV15 and TRBJ2-7, the full variable domain reads DAMVIQNPRYQVTQFGKPVTLSCSQTLNHNVMYWYQQKSSQAPKLLFHYYDKDFNNEADTPDNFQSRRPNTSFCFLDIRSPGLGDTAMYLCATSRVGGADEQYFGPGTRLTVT.

The V and J genes are TRBV9 and TRBJ2-7; the match to TRBD2 covers 14 bases. The CDR3 totals 15 residues. Germline trimming cut 2 bases from V and 11 bases from J; bases unmatched to any gene: 9. Germline assignment: CDR1 SGDLS and CDR2 YYNGEE. The chain's CDR3 is CASSVSGTSGGVEYF. In DNA, the CDR3 is TGTGCCAGCAGCGTCTCCGGGACTAGCGGGGGTGTAGAGTACTTC.

The chain joins TRBV5-8 to TRBJ2-7; 7 bases align to TRBD1. This CDR3 has 15 residues. Germline trimming cut 7 bases from V and 4 bases from J; bases unmatched to any gene: 14. CDR1 SGHTS and CDR2 YDEGEE come from the germline V gene. The CDR3 reads CASPIDRVYGYEQYF. Here the CDR3 DNA reads TGTGCCAGCCCAATAGACAGGGTTTACGGGTACGAGCAGTACTTC.

The chain has TRBV30 and TRBJ1-2, with 9 nucleotides matching TRBD1. Germline values: CDR1 GTSNPN, CDR2 SVGIG (reference sequence). CDR3 length equals 14 residues. V was pared by 7 bases and J by 7 bases, with 13 bases of the junction left unmatched. The CDR3 nucleotides read TGTGCCTACGCACCCGGGACAGGGCCCCGTGGCTACACCTTC. This codes for CAYAPGTGPRGYTF. Together with reference TRBV30 and TRBJ1-2, the CDR3 gives the full variable domain: SQTIHQWPATLVQPVGSPLSLECTVEGTSNPNLYWYRQAAGRGLQLLFYSVGIGQISSEVPQNLSASRPQDRQFILSSKKLLLSDSGFYLCAYAPGTGPRGYTFGSGTRLTVV.

This clone was counted once. V usage is TRBV6-5 and J usage is TRBJ2-3, with 8 bases identical to TRBD2. The J segment lost 3 bases and the V segment lost 3 bases, leaving 5 bases of the junction unmatched. The CDR3 extends over 15 amino acids. Germline V gene lookup returns CDR1 MNHEY and CDR2 SVGAGI. For the CDR3, the DNA is TGTGCCAGCAGTTATTGGAGCGGGAGTACAGATACGCAGTATTTT. Its protein is CASSYWSGSTDTQYF.

This sequence joins TRBV6-6 and TRBJ2-1, with 7 positions matching TRBD1. V was pared by 0 bases and J by 5 bases, with 1 base of the junction left unmatched. CDR1 MNHNY and CDR2 SVGAGI come from the germline V gene (reference sequence). There are 14 residues in the CDR3. CDR3 DNA sequence: TGTGCCAGCAGTTACTCAGGGACAGACAATGAGCAGTTCTTC. Translated: CASSYSGTDNEQFF.

This clone came up once. The chain joins TRBV9 to TRBJ2-5, with D maybe TRBD2 (5 bases). The CDR3 runs 16 residues. CDR1 and CDR2 (germline): SGDLS, YYNGEE. V dropped 0 bases and J dropped 5 bases, with 17 bases sitting between them. The CDR3 region has the DNA TGTGCCAGCAGCGTAGAACCGGTACTAGGGATGGAGACCCAGTACTTC. Translation: CASSVEPVLGMETQYF.